This T cell receptor beta chain emerged from a study of blood T cell repertoires in COVID-19. Whole-study context: COVID-19 samples collected from the United States, Italy and Spain covered acute and convalescent phases.

The CDR3 is 15 residues long. The germline CDR1 and CDR2 sequences are SGHAT and FQDESV (reference sequence). The junction had 7 bases not matched to a gene; V was cut back by 6 bases and J by 4 bases. Original methodology: Reference gene primers were amplified, and this amplification served to estimate nucleated cell counts. Produced via immunoSEQ multiplex PCR; TCRdb's table is partial and in-frame only. The D gene and trimming were derived from the DNA, and the V and J assignments and clone size from that table. The repertoire holds 270,000 or so clones, with more than 75% as singletons. The sequenced sample was PBMCs or T cells enriched from blood (not recorded which). J is TRBJ2-5 and V is TRBV11-1; 11 bases match TRBD1. This clonotype was sampled from a middle-aged woman with acute COVID-19. The CDR3 DNA reads TGTGCCAGCAGAGCCGGGACAGGGGGTTCAGAGACCCAGTACTTC. Its translation is CASRAGTGGSETQYF.